This T cell receptor (beta chain) derives from a study of human T cells and chemical hapten exposure. Stated time point: healthy volunteer bleed at 6 weeks. Unfractionated whole blood yielded total RNA. This clonotype appeared many times. Per the authors' pipeline: TCRs per sample had a median of approximately 96,000 and ranged from about 23,224 to 700,000. TCRdb fed the RACE reads into MiXCR, producing one record per CDR3 protein. The V and J calls here are based on TCRdb, not the publication. The table includes 30,000 to 35,000 distinct CDR3 sequences, less than 5.5% detected once. This TCR was recovered from a human donor in good health. Some clones in this sample may be carry-over from other donors' samples. Sequencing was done on a sample of whole blood.

The CDR3 protein is CASSQDSVVRTYEQYF. CDR3 coding DNA: TGTGCCAGCAGCCAAGATTCGGTTGTCCGGACCTACGAGCAGTACTTC. J is TRBJ2-7 and V is TRBV3-1; D is ambiguous. CDR1 and CDR2 (germline): LGHDT, YNNKEL (reference sequence). This CDR3 contains 16 residues. Trimming removed 0 bases at V and 2 bases at J, with 14 bases between.